The clone carrying this T cell receptor beta chain came up a few times. The germline V gene has CDR1 SEHNR and CDR2 FQNEAQ (reference sequence). This CDR3 comprises 14 residues. V shed 6 bases and J 7 bases; nucleotides not matched to a gene: 11. This entry comes from a study of patients and donors after allogeneic stem cell transplantation. TCRdb recomputed calls from the RT-PCR reads with MiXCR, one row per CDR3 protein. Of more than 850,000 distinct CDR3 sequences listed, more than 15% are singletons. J is TRBJ1-1 and V is TRBV7-9; 7 bases line up with TRBD1. Sample: blood, either unsorted or a sorted T cell fraction (not recorded which). The TCR sequence derives from a human donor who was either an allogeneic HSCT recipient or a stem cell or donor lymphocyte infusion donor (not recorded which). It is not recorded whose cells these are; they may come from a transplant donor. CDR3: CASRGGGELSEAFF. Here the CDR3 DNA reads TGTGCCAGCAGGGGAGGGGGCGAGTTAAGTGAAGCTTTCTTT.